This TCR beta chain was retrieved from a study of cytomegalovirus exposure and HLA in healthy donors. V was clipped by 0 bases and J by 8 bases, with 13 bases between them. Germline-derived CDR1 and CDR2 are SEHNR and FQNEAQ (reference sequence). The CDR3 totals 14 residues. This clone was recorded once. TCRdb's copy holds only in-frame clones and misses some; the assay was immunoSEQ multiplex PCR. The table lists about 49,000 clones, about 90% of them singletons. This clonotype was obtained from a man younger than 35 in good health and CMV-seronegative. Sequenced input: PBMCs. This chain uses TRBV7-9 with TRBJ1-2, with a weak D call TRBD1 (5 bases). DNA for the CDR3: TGTGCCAGCAGCTTAGCGGGCAGGGAGGGCGGCTACACCTTC. Translating gives CASSLAGREGGYTF.